This TCR beta chain was sequenced during a study of metastatic and nonmetastatic thyroid tumors. Overall study context: A comparison of repertoires was made across blood and tumor or nodule tissue from malignant and benign thyroid patients. Study-wide results and caveats: In blood and tumor, TCR beta diversity was reportedly significantly higher in malignant thyroid tumors than in benign nodules.

In germline, CDR1 is PRHDT, CDR2 FYEKMQ (reference sequence). The CDR3 has 15 residues. V dropped 5 bases and J dropped 5; count of bases not matched to a gene: 7. Treatment of any kind had been given to no patient before thyroid surgery. On this clone: The antigen is unknown.

How the authors handled the data: Across clinicopathological groups, CDR3 differences served as the basis for building a distant-metastasis classifier for papillary thyroid cancer. Via MiXCR, TCRdb re-called the PCR reads. These V and J calls rely on TCRdb rather than the paper's analysis. Altogether some 12,000 clones are present, 31% being singletons, with the ten largest covering approximately 12%. The sequencing input was tumor tissue. The sequence came from a female donor with papillary thyroid cancer or a benign thyroid nodule (not recorded which). Some clones in this sample may be carry-over from other donors' samples. The gene calls are TRBV13 and TRBJ2-1; 9 bases align to TRBD1. CDR3 DNA sequence: TGTGCCAGCAGCCGCAGGGGGACAGGGAACAATGAGCAGTTCTTC. Translating gives CASSRRGTGNNEQFF.